The 11 T cell receptor beta chains below all came from one sample that was sequenced in a study of cytomegalovirus exposure and HLA in healthy donors. 60 Vbeta and 13 Jbeta primers were used in PCR. TCRdb keeps only in-frame clones here, not all; method: immunoSEQ multiplex PCR. Altogether roughly 150,000 clones are present, more than 70% being singletons, with the ten largest covering approximately 2.8%. Sequencing was performed on PBMCs. The receptors stem from a male donor in good health and CMV-seronegative.

V is TRBV9 and J is TRBJ2-3, with a possible D match to TRBD2 (6 bases). This CDR3 has 19 residues. Trimming left V 0 bases short and J 0 bases short, with 20 bases between. CDR1 SGDLS and CDR2 YYNGEE come from the germline V gene. CDR3 nucleotide sequence: TGTGCCAGCAGCGTAGGGGGCGGGGTGGGGCTTGGGAGCACAGATACGCAGTATTTT. It codes for CASSVGGGVGLGSTDTQYF.

The V call is TRBV9, the J call TRBJ1-4; 9 bases map to TRBD1. Trimming took 5 bases from V and 8 from J; bases not matched to a gene: 10. Germline lookup yields CDR1 SGDLS and CDR2 YYNGEE. The CDR3 is 15 residues long. The CDR3 DNA sequence: TGTGCCAGCAGTCCTCGGACAGGGGACCGGGAAAAACTGTTTTTT. It encodes CASSPRTGDREKLFF. The full variable domain, its missing parts supplied by reference TRBV9 and TRBJ1-4, is DSGVTQTPKHLITATGQRVTLRCSPRSGDLSVYWYQQSLDQGLQFLIQYYNGEERAKGNILERFSAQQFPDLHSELNLSSLELGDSALYFCASSPRTGDREKLFFGSGTQLSVL.

The rearrangement uses TRBV10-3 and TRBJ2-3; 9 positions match TRBD1. This CDR3 is built from 17 residues. Losses at the gene ends were 6 bases for V and 3 bases for J; bases not matched to a gene: 13. CDR1 is ENHRY and CDR2 is SYGVKD in the germline V gene. CDR3 loop: CAISPRDRERGTDTQYF. The CDR3 coding sequence is TGTGCCATCAGCCCCCGGGACAGGGAAAGAGGGACAGATACGCAGTATTTT.

The chain is built from TRBV4-1 and TRBJ2-7, with TRBD2 identical over 13 bases. Germline CDR1 MGHRA, CDR2 YSYEKL. Germline trimming cut 4 bases from V and 5 bases from J; bases unmatched to any gene: 8. CDR3 size: 16 residues. CDR3 in DNA: TGCGCCAGCAGCCTTACGGAACTAGCGGGAGGGAACGAGCAGTACTTC. Its translation: CASSLTELAGGNEQYF.

The chain recombines TRBV7-9 with TRBJ2-1; the match to TRBD2 covers 9 bases. Trimming took 4 bases from V and 4 from J; bases not matched to a gene: 8. The CDR3 extends over 16 amino acids. Germline lookup yields CDR1 SEHNR and CDR2 FQNEAQ (reference sequence). CDR3 nucleotides: TGTGCCAGCAGCTCCGTCAGGCTAGCGGGGTACAATGAGCAGTTCTTC. Translating it yields CASSSVRLAGYNEQFF.

The V and J genes are TRBV5-1 and TRBJ2-7, with no clear D. This CDR3 has 13 residues. The germline V and J ends were trimmed by 1 base and 2 bases, with 7 bases remaining between them. Germline V lookup: CDR1 SGHRS, CDR2 YFSETQ. CDR3 sequence: CASSLRQAYEQYF. The CDR3 bases are TGCGCCAGCAGCTTGAGACAAGCCTACGAGCAGTACTTC.

The J gene is TRBJ2-1, the V gene TRBV2, with 7 bases that match TRBD1. V gave up 5 bases and J gave up 0 bases; unmatched junction bases: 16. Germline V gene lookup returns CDR1 SNHLY and CDR2 FYNNEI. The CDR3 runs 19 residues. CDR3 in DNA: TGTGCCAGCAGTTCCCCGGGGCAGGGGGTTTCACTCTCCTACAATGAGCAGTTCTTC. This gives the protein CASSSPGQGVSLSYNEQFF. The full variable domain, its missing parts supplied by reference TRBV2 and TRBJ2-1, is EPEVTQTPSHQVTQMGQEVILRCVPISNHLYFYWYRQILGQKVEFLVSFYNNEISEKSEIFDDQFSVERPDGSNFTLKIRSTKLEDSAMYFCASSSPGQGVSLSYNEQFFGPGTRLTVL.

The chain combines TRBV2 with TRBJ2-3; TRBD2 matches at 13 bases. Germline-derived CDR1 and CDR2 are SNHLY and FYNNEI. V trimming: 6 bases; J trimming: 4 bases; junction bases outside the gene matches: 4. CDR3 length equals 15 residues. In DNA, the CDR3 is TGTGCCAGCAGGAGGACTAGCGGGAGCGCAGATACGCAGTATTTT. Amino acid sequence: CASRRTSGSADTQYF.

This clone was seen only once. The V gene is TRBV10-1, the J gene TRBJ2-7; D might be TRBD1 (5 bases). The ends were cut back, 4 bases at V and 4 bases at J, with 14 bases in the middle. Looked up from germline, CDR1 is WNHNN and CDR2 is SYGVQD (reference sequence). This CDR3 spans 14 amino acids. The CDR3 reads CASSASDIKYEQYF. In nucleotides, the CDR3 is TGCGCCAGCAGTGCGTCGGACATAAAATACGAGCAGTACTTC.

V and J are TRBV7-8 and TRBJ2-7; 8 nucleotides agree with TRBD2. The length of the CDR3 is 14 residues. With V trimmed by 6 bases and J by 7 bases, 11 bases remained unmatched. Germline V gives CDR1 SGHVS, CDR2 FQNEAQ. In DNA form, the CDR3 reads TGTGCCAGCAGGTCCGACCGGGAGGGCCTTGAGCAGTACTTC. Amino acid sequence: CASRSDREGLEQYF.

The genes are TRBV6-6 and TRBJ1-1; 7 positions match TRBD1. Germline V gene lookup returns CDR1 MNHNY and CDR2 SVGAGI (reference sequence). V was pared by 0 bases and J by 7 bases, with 2 bases of the junction left unmatched. The CDR3 is 13 residues long. CDR3 bases: TGTGCCAGCAGTTACTCCGGGGACAGTGAAGCTTTCTTT. Amino acids: CASSYSGDSEAFF.